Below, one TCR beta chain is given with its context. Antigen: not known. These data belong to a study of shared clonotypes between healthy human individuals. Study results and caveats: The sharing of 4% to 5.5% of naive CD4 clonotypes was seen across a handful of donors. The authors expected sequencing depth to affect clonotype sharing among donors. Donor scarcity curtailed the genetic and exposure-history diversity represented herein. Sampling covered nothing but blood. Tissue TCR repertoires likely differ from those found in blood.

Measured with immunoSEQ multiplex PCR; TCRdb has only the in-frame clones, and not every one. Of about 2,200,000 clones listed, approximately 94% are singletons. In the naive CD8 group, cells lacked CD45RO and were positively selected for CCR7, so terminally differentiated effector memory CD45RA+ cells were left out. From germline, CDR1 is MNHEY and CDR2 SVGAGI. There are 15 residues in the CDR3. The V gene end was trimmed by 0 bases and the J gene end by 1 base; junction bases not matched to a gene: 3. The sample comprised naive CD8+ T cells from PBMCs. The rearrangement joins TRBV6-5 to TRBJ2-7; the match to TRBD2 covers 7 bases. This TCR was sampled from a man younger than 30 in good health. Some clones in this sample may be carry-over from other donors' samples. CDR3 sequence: CASSYSWGGSYEQYF. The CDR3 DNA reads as TGTGCCAGCAGTTACTCTTGGGGGGGGTCCTACGAGCAGTACTTC.